The 4 T cell receptor beta chains below come from one sample, sequenced in a study of OX40 agonist ivuxolimab in advanced cancers. Sequenced by immunoSEQ multiplex PCR; TCRdb stores in-frame clones only, minus some. The sample has 55,000 to 90,000 clones, 80% to 90% seen once. The sequences come from CD4+ or CD8+ T cells sorted from blood, collected in a trial of the OX40 agonist ivuxolimab. All receptors come from an adult with an advanced solid tumor such as melanoma, head and neck, liver or kidney cancer.

The rearrangement joins TRBV5-1 to TRBJ2-3, with TRBD1 matching 9 bases. The J segment lost 0 bases and the V segment lost 2 bases, leaving 1 base of the junction unmatched. Germline CDR1 and CDR2: SGHRS and YFSETQ. The CDR3 consists of 15 residues. DNA of the CDR3: TGCGCCAGCAGCTTACAGGGGGCTAGCACAGATACGCAGTATTTT. It yields the protein CASSLQGASTDTQYF.

The rearrangement links TRBV18 to TRBJ2-1; perhaps TRBD1 as D (6 bases). Germline assignment: CDR1 KGHSH and CDR2 LQKENI. The CDR3 sequence is 15 residues long. V lost 3 bases to trimming and J lost 2 bases, with 11 bases between them. The CDR3 coding sequence is TGTGCCAGCTCACCGGGGGCAGTCCCCTACAATGAGCAGTTCTTC. This translates into CASSPGAVPYNEQFF.

The rearrangement joins TRBV6-5 to TRBJ1-2; 10 bases map to TRBD1. V was clipped by 7 bases and J by 5 bases; unmatched bases: 10. CDR1 is MNHEY and CDR2 is SVGAGI in the germline V gene. The CDR3 runs to 15 residues. CDR3 residues: CASIPAGTGAYGYTF. The CDR3 DNA reads TGTGCCAGCATCCCCGCGGGGACAGGGGCTTATGGCTACACCTTC.

This clone has a handful of counts. The rearrangement links TRBV2 to TRBJ1-4; 9 bases line up with TRBD1. The CDR3 consists of 12 residues. J gave up 14 bases and V 4 bases, and 5 bases lay outside the gene matches. The germline CDR1 and CDR2 sequences are SNHLY and FYNNEI. CDR3 region: CASSGDREGLFF. The CDR3 region has the DNA TGTGCCAGCAGTGGGGACAGGGAAGGGCTGTTTTTT.